This T cell receptor (beta chain) was sequenced for a study of blood T cell repertoires in COVID-19. The overall study: In each case, the material was cDNA or gDNA derived from T cells, B-cell-depleted T cells, or PBMCs.

J gave up 0 bases and V 8 bases, and 6 bases lay outside the gene matches. The CDR3 contains 15 residues. Germline V gene lookup returns CDR1 MNHEY and CDR2 SMNVEV (reference sequence). The protocol was immunoSEQ multiplex PCR, while the TCRdb copy is restricted to in-frame clones and leaves out a portion. The profile shows some 37,000 clones, roughly 88% of them singletons. The chain links TRBV27 to TRBJ2-5; 10 bases are shared with TRBD2. Sequenced input: peripheral blood. The TCR comes from a woman aged 70 to 79 with acute or convalescent COVID-19. For the CDR3, the DNA is TGTGCCAGCGGATCACTAGCGGGAAACCAAGAGACCCAGTACTTC. This gives the protein CASGSLAGNQETQYF.